Below are 25 T cell receptor beta chains sequenced from a single sample in a study of CD8 T cells in ankylosing spondylitis (TCRdb year 2017). Broad study findings and their caveats: A TCR beta motif of about 8 highly homologous amino acid variants appeared characteristic of blood from ankylosing spondylitis patients.

Library construction relied on 5' RACE. Sequencing was carried out with an Illumina HiSeq 2500. TCRdb applied fastp at Q25 and MiXCR to the public reads, then kept only in-frame beta chains. Every distinct CDR3 protein forms one entry, paired with its most common genes and DNA. Present in this sample are about 540,000 distinct CDR3 sequences, roughly 13% of which were seen just once. The ten largest clonotypes hold around 6.8% of the sample. What these receptors recognize is not known. The source material was blood, either unsorted or a sorted T cell fraction (not recorded which). Receptors originate from a male donor with ankylosing spondylitis.

Concerning this clonotype: Relative to the germline gene, one junction end is altered; a read error may explain this. This rearrangement joins TRBV29-1 to TRBJ2-1, with no clear D. CDR1 and CDR2 (germline): SQVTM, ANQGSEA. The CDR3 length is 12 residues. The CDR3 region is CSVEASYNEQFF. The CDR3 nucleotides are TGCAGCGTAGAAGCCTCCTACAATGAGCAGTTCTTC.

This clonotype was recorded at least ten times. The chain employs TRBV7-2 and TRBJ1-1; TRBD1 agrees at 7 bases. Germline values: CDR1 SGHTA, CDR2 FQGNSA. The CDR3 covers 14 residues. The V and J ends lost 5 bases and 0 bases, in that order; junction bases with no gene match: 3. CDR3 nucleotides: TGTGCCAGCAGCGTCGGGACAGTGAACACTGAAGCTTTCTTT. It is translated as CASSVGTVNTEAFF.

This clonotype was found many times. This rearrangement joins TRBV24-1 to TRBJ2-1; D is possibly TRBD1 (5 bases). The V end was cut by 5 bases, the J end by 8 bases, with 6 bases between. CDR3 length: 11 residues. Germline V gives CDR1 KGHDR, CDR2 SFDVKD. The CDR3 DNA reads TGTGCCACCAGTGTCAGGGATGAGCAGTTCTTC. Translated, it gives CATSVRDEQFF.

The CDR3 nucleotides are TGTGCCAGCAGTTTATCGACCGGGCTCCTACAGCCCCAGCATTTT. Translating it yields CASSLSTGLLQPQHF. This sequence joins TRBV27 and TRBJ1-5, with D unclear. The CDR3 totals 15 residues. Germline CDR1 and CDR2: MNHEY and SMNVEV (reference sequence). V was cut by 0 bases and J by 7 bases, with 13 bases left in between.

The rearrangement joins TRBV2 to TRBJ2-2, with 8 bases matching TRBD2. The CDR3 consists of 15 residues. V gave up 0 bases and J gave up 8 bases; unmatched junction bases: 5. Germline CDR1 reads SNHLY; CDR2 reads FYNNEI. CDR3 nucleotides: TGTGCCAGCAGTGAAGCAAGGGTAGCGGGAGGGGAGCTGTTTTTT. Amino acids: CASSEARVAGGELFF.

At least ten counts were recorded for this clonotype. The rearrangement joins TRBV3-1 to TRBJ1-1; D is uncertain. Per germline, CDR1 LGHDT and CDR2 YNNKEL (reference sequence). The CDR3 has 14 residues. V was trimmed by 1 base and J by 5 bases, leaving 11 bases between them. Here the CDR3 DNA reads TGTGCCAGCAGCCAAGTCGACGGCGGGACTGAAGCTTTCTTT. Residues: CASSQVDGGTEAFF. Supplemented by reference TRBV3-1 and TRBJ1-1, the full variable domain reads DTAVSQTPKYLVTQMGNDKSIKCEQNLGHDTMYWYKQDSKKFLKIMFSYNNKELIINETVPNRFSPKSPDKAHLNLHINSLELGDSAVYFCASSQVDGGTEAFFGQGTRLTVV.

This clonotype was counted at least ten times. The rearrangement joins TRBV12-3 or TRBV12-4 to TRBJ2-1; 7 bases align to TRBD1. CDR3 length: 15 residues. V gave up 6 bases and J gave up 7 bases; unmatched junction bases: 12. The DNA for the CDR3 is TGTGCCAGCAGCCTTTCAGGGGGAGTTGGGAATGAGCAGTTCTTC. It encodes CASSLSGGVGNEQFF.

The V call is TRBV7-9, the J call TRBJ2-3; D not certain. In germline, CDR1 is SEHNR, CDR2 FQNEAQ (reference sequence). The CDR3 covers 13 residues. V was trimmed by 6 bases and J by 0 bases, leaving 7 bases between them. The CDR3 is CASRAASTDTQYF. DNA for the CDR3: TGTGCCAGCAGGGCCGCGAGCACAGATACGCAGTATTTT.

The sample holds a few counts of this clonotype. The gene calls are TRBV20-1 and TRBJ1-1, with 10 bases that match TRBD1. J lost 6 bases, V lost 1 base, and 8 bases had no gene match. Germline loops: CDR1 DFQATT, CDR2 SNEGSKA (reference sequence). The CDR3 has 15 amino acids. In DNA form, the CDR3 reads TGCAGTGCTAGAGGGGTGGACAGGGGGGGAGCTGAAGCTTTCTTT. The encoded protein is CSARGVDRGGAEAFF.

This clonotype was picked up a small number of times. The V call is TRBV7-9, the J call TRBJ2-5, with 9 positions matching TRBD1. The CDR3 extends over 16 amino acids. Unmatched junction bases numbered 10, after V lost 6 bases and J lost 2 bases. Per the germline V gene, CDR1 is SEHNR and CDR2 is FQNEAQ (reference sequence). CDR3 region: CASSSNRGQWQETQYF. The CDR3 DNA follows: TGTGCCAGCAGTTCCAACAGGGGGCAATGGCAAGAGACCCAGTACTTC.

J is TRBJ1-6 and V is TRBV28, with D maybe TRBD1 (5 bases). Germline values: CDR1 MDHEN, CDR2 SYDVKM. Trimming shortened V by 2 bases and J by 0 bases, and 11 bases separated the two germline ends. There are 17 residues in the CDR3. The DNA of the CDR3 is TGTGCCAGCAGTTTAGGGGGACGGGGCTCCTATAATTCACCCCTCCACTTT. Protein: CASSLGGRGSYNSPLHF.

This clonotype was detected many times. V is TRBV24-1 and J is TRBJ1-1; no firm D call. Trimming pared 4 bases from V and 1 base from J, leaving 6 bases between. The length of the CDR3 is 13 residues. The germline CDR1 and CDR2 sequences are KGHDR and SFDVKD. The CDR3 DNA follows: TGTGCCACCAGTGAGCGACGGAACACTGAAGCTTTCTTT. Translated: CATSERRNTEAFF.

This clonotype turned up a few times. The chain has TRBV7-9 and TRBJ1-1, with D unresolved. CDR3 length: 13 residues. The V end lost 4 bases, the J end lost 2 bases, and 8 bases lay between the germline ends. The germline gives CDR1 SEHNR, CDR2 FQNEAQ (reference sequence). CDR3 nucleotide sequence: TGTGCCAGCAGCTACCGGGATAACACTGAAGCTTTCTTT. Its protein is CASSYRDNTEAFF. The full variable domain, with the rest looked up from reference TRBV7-9 and TRBJ1-1, is DTGVSQNPRHKITKRGQNVTFRCDPISEHNRLYWYRQTLGQGPEFLTYFQNEAQLEKSRLLSDRFSAERPKGSFSTLEIQRTEQGDSAMYLCASSYRDNTEAFFGQGTRLTVV.

The chain carries TRBV20-1 and TRBJ2-6; no definite D call. Trimming took off 4 bases at V and 3 bases at J, with 4 bases between the two ends. Germline loops: CDR1 DFQATT, CDR2 SNEGSKA (reference sequence). There are 12 residues in the CDR3. Written as DNA, the CDR3 is TGCAGTGCTATATATGGGGCCAACGTCCTGACTTTC. Its translation is CSAIYGANVLTF.

The sample holds many counts of this clonotype. The chain employs TRBV10-3 and TRBJ2-3; no reliable D call. Trimming left V 4 bases short and J 2 bases short, with 7 bases between. This CDR3 is 13 amino acids long. CDR1 and CDR2 from the germline V gene are ENHRY and SYGVKD. CDR3 sequence: CAISGSDTDTQYF. Written as DNA, the CDR3 is TGTGCCATCAGTGGGTCCGACACAGATACGCAGTATTTT.

The gene calls are TRBV11-2 and TRBJ2-1; 7 nucleotides align to TRBD1. The CDR3 spans 15 residues. V dropped 5 bases and J dropped 6; count of bases not matched to a gene: 10. The V gene's germline CDR1 is SGHAT and CDR2 FQNNGV. CDR3 nucleotide sequence: TGTGCCAGCAGCCCCCTGAGGGGGCCGGTCAATGAGCAGTTCTTC. Residues: CASSPLRGPVNEQFF.

The sample holds a few counts of this clonotype. The chain carries TRBV7-2 and TRBJ2-7; TRBD1 matches at 9 bases. Germline CDR1 is SGHTA and CDR2 is FQGNSA. This CDR3 spans 16 amino acids. V trimming: 4 bases; J trimming: 5 bases; junction bases outside the gene matches: 12. CDR3 in amino acids: CASSSEMGQGLHEQYF. CDR3 nucleotides: TGTGCCAGCAGCTCAGAGATGGGACAGGGACTACACGAGCAGTACTTC.

The genes are TRBV6-1 and TRBJ2-1, with 12 nucleotides matching TRBD2. CDR3 length: 17 amino acids. J was trimmed by 7 bases and V by 5 bases; bases with no gene match: 12. In germline, CDR1 is MNHNS, CDR2 SASEGT. The CDR3 loop reads CASSPAPTSGRRNEQFF. CDR3 bases: TGTGCCAGCAGTCCCGCCCCGACTAGCGGGAGAAGGAATGAGCAGTTCTTC.

This clonotype has at least ten counts. This chain uses TRBV20-1 with TRBJ1-2; D is unclear. CDR1 DFQATT and CDR2 SNEGSKA come from the germline V gene (reference sequence). Trimming removed 6 bases at V and 4 bases at J, with 9 bases between. The CDR3 covers 11 residues. The CDR3 is CSAGYGYGYTF. The CDR3 bases are TGCAGTGCAGGGTATGGCTATGGCTACACCTTC.

The rearrangement links TRBV29-1 to TRBJ2-1, with unresolved D. CDR1 SQVTM and CDR2 ANQGSEA come from the germline V gene. V was cut by 4 bases and J by 6 bases, with 13 bases left in between. The CDR3 has 13 amino acids. The CDR3 here is CSVGSGLFNEQFF. The DNA for the CDR3 is TGCAGCGTTGGGTCCGGGTTGTTCAATGAGCAGTTCTTC.

This clonotype was seen a few times. CDR3 protein: CASVGQGYTGELFF. CDR3 coding DNA: TGTGCCAGCGTGGGACAGGGATACACCGGGGAGCTGTTTTTT. The rearrangement uses TRBV2 and TRBJ2-2; 9 bases fit TRBD1. The V gene end was trimmed by 8 bases and the J gene end by 3 bases; junction bases not matched to a gene: 4. The CDR3 spans 14 residues. Germline assignment: CDR1 SNHLY and CDR2 FYNNEI.

The V and J genes are TRBV30 and TRBJ1-5, with TRBD1 as a possible D gene (6 bases). The V gene lost 2 bases and the J gene lost 5 bases, with 10 bases spanning the gap. Germline loops: CDR1 GTSNPN, CDR2 SVGIG (reference sequence). CDR3 length: 13 residues. CDR3 sequence (DNA): TGTGCCTGGAGTCAGGGGCGGGATCAGCCCCAGCATTTT. Translated, it gives CAWSQGRDQPQHF.

This clonotype was observed once. The chain carries TRBV7-2 and TRBJ1-5; TRBD1 might be the D (5 bases). The V end was cut by 1 base, the J end by 6 bases, with 13 bases between. This CDR3 region has 15 residues. The germline CDR1 and CDR2 sequences are SGHTA and FQGNSA. DNA for the CDR3: TGTGCCAGCAGCTTAGAGGGGACTGTGGGTCAGCCCCAGCATTTT. Its translation: CASSLEGTVGQPQHF.

V usage is TRBV6-2 or TRBV6-3 and J usage is TRBJ2-5, with D unclear. This CDR3 spans 14 amino acids. V was trimmed by 6 bases and J by 6 bases, leaving 17 bases between them. CDR1 MNHEY and CDR2 SVGEGT come from the germline V gene. The CDR3, as DNA: TGTGCCAGCAGCCCAGACACCAGCGAGAAGACCCAGTACTTC. This codes for CASSPDTSEKTQYF.

This clonotype has a handful of counts. The DNA of the CDR3 is TGTGCCATCAGTGAAGTCGAGTTCTACGAGCAGTACTTC. Translating gives CAISEVEFYEQYF. The rearrangement links TRBV10-3 to TRBJ2-7; no reliable D call. This CDR3 spans 13 amino acids. Germline V gives CDR1 ENHRY, CDR2 SYGVKD. The V end was cut by 3 bases, the J end by 3 bases, with 9 bases between.